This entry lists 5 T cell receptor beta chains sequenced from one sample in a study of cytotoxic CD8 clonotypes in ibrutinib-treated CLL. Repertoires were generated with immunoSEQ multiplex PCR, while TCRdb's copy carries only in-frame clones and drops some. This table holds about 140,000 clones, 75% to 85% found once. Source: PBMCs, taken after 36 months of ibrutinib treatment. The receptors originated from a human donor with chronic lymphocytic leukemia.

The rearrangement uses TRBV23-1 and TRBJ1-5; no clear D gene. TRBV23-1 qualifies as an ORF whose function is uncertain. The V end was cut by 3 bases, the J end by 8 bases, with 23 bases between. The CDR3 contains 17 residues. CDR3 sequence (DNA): TGCGCCAGCAGTCATGTTATCGGCATAGGGTTCATCAAGCCCCAGCATTTT. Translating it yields CASSHVIGIGFIKPQHF.

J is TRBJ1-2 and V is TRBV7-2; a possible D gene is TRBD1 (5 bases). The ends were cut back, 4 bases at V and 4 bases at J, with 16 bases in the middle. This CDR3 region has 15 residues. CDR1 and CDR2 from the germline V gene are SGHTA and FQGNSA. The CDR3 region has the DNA TGTGCCAGCAGCTCCGATGGAGGGGCGTTCTATGGCTACACCTTC. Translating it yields CASSSDGGAFYGYTF.

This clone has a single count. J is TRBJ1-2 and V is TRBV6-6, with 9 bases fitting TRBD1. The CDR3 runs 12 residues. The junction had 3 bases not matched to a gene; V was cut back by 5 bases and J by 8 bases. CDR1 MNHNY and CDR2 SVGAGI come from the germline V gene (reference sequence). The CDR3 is CASSMTGGGYTF. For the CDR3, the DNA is TGTGCCAGCAGTATGACAGGGGGAGGCTACACCTTC.

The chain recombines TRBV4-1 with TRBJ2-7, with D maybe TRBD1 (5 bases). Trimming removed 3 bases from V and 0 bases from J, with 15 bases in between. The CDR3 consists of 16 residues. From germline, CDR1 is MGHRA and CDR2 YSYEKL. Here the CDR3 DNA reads TGCGCCAGCAGCCAGAGGTGGGGCCTGTTCTCCTACGAGCAGTACTTC. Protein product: CASSQRWGLFSYEQYF.

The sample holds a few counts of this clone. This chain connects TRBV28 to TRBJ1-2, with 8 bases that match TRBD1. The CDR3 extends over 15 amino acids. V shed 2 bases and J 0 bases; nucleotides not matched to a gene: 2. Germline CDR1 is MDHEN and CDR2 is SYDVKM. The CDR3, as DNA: TGTGCCAGCAGTTTACAGGGGGCTTCTAACTATGGCTACACCTTC. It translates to CASSLQGASNYGYTF.